The 22 T cell receptor beta chains in this list originate from one sample, sequenced in a study of blood T cell repertoires in COVID-19. The method was immunoSEQ multiplex PCR; TCRdb's version includes in-frame clones alone and lacks a portion of them. The table lists about 61,000 clones, under 85% of them singletons, with about 5.5% in the top ten. Sequences were obtained from peripheral blood. The receptors here all came from a woman between 65 and 79 years old with acute or convalescent COVID-19.

This chain joins TRBV28 and TRBJ1-1; D ambiguous. CDR1 and CDR2 from the germline V gene are MDHEN and SYDVKM. V was clipped by 10 bases and J by 2 bases, with 14 bases between them. The CDR3 runs 13 residues. CDR3 amino acids: CATLRRGNTEAFF. The DNA for the CDR3 is TGTGCCACCCTACGCCGGGGAAACACTGAAGCTTTCTTT.

As for this clone: This same CDR3 is encoded by further DNA sequences in the sample. CDR3 protein: CASSIKEGRQTQYF. The DNA of the CDR3 is TGTGCCAGTAGTATAAAGGAGGGGCGGCAGACCCAGTACTTC. The chain employs TRBV19 and TRBJ2-5, with D maybe TRBD2 (6 bases). V dropped 2 bases and J dropped 6 bases, with 13 bases sitting between them. CDR1 is LNHDA, CDR2 SQIVND, per germline (reference sequence). The CDR3 is 14 residues long.

This clone occurred many times. V is TRBV7-9 and J is TRBJ2-7; 9 bases are a match to TRBD2. Germline V gene data show CDR1 as SEHNR and CDR2 as FQNEAQ (reference sequence). V dropped 5 bases and J dropped 5; count of bases not matched to a gene: 10. The CDR3 has 15 amino acids. CDR3 sequence (DNA): TGTGCCAGCAGCCCCAGCGGGGGGACTTTTGACGAGCAGTACTTC. It yields the protein CASSPSGGTFDEQYF.

V is TRBV19 and J is TRBJ1-6; no definite D call. Per the germline V gene, CDR1 is LNHDA and CDR2 is SQIVND (reference sequence). This CDR3 contains 12 residues. The germline V and J ends were trimmed by 9 bases and 12 bases, with 15 bases remaining between them. The CDR3 loop is CASDRESGPLHF. The CDR3, as DNA: TGTGCCAGCGACCGGGAAAGTGGACCCCTCCACTTT.

As DNA, the CDR3 is TGTGCCTGGGCCCGTGGGGGACAAGGGGAGACCCAGTACTTC. Residues: CAWARGGQGETQYF. This rearrangement joins TRBV30 to TRBJ2-5; possible D gene TRBD1, 6 bases. The germline V gene encodes CDR1 GTSNPN and CDR2 SVGIG (reference sequence). V lost 5 bases and J 5 bases, leaving 18 bases between the germline ends. The CDR3 is 14 residues long. Full variable domain (missing parts from reference TRBV30 and TRBJ2-5): SQTIHQWPATLVQPVGSPLSLECTVEGTSNPNLYWYRQAAGRGLQLLFYSVGIGQISSEVPQNLSASRPQDRQFILSSKKLLLSDSGFYLCAWARGGQGETQYFGPGTRLLVL.

The CDR3 sequence: CSVEGRSPGELFF. CDR3 coding DNA: TGCAGCGTTGAAGGGCGGTCGCCCGGGGAGCTGTTTTTT. This chain uses TRBV29-1 with TRBJ2-2; the D is unclear. CDR1 and CDR2 (germline): SQVTM, ANQGSEA. Trimming stripped 1 base from V and 6 bases from J, with 9 bases between. This CDR3 has 13 residues.

This chain connects TRBV6-6 to TRBJ1-6, with D maybe TRBD1 (5 bases). The V and J ends lost 2 bases and 7 bases respectively, with 12 bases between them. This CDR3 is 15 amino acids long. CDR1 and CDR2 from the germline V gene are MNHNY and SVGAGI (reference sequence). In DNA form, the CDR3 reads TGTGCCAGCAGTTACGGCAGGGCCTCCAATTCACCCCTCCACTTT. This sequence encodes CASSYGRASNSPLHF.

V is TRBV28 and J is TRBJ1-1; no clear D gene. Trimming stripped 9 bases from V and 1 base from J, with 12 bases between. The CDR3 is made up of 13 amino acids. Germline values: CDR1 MDHEN, CDR2 SYDVKM. The CDR3 protein is CASSSWRNTEAFF. CDR3 DNA sequence: TGTGCCAGTTCTTCTTGGAGGAACACTGAAGCTTTCTTT.

The chain employs TRBV5-4 and TRBJ2-2, with TRBD2 matching 8 bases. The junction had 8 bases not matched to a gene; V was cut back by 0 bases and J by 7 bases. Germline CDR1 is SGHNT and CDR2 is YYREEE (reference sequence). CDR3 size: 16 residues. The CDR3 is CASSLALGGAIGELFF. The CDR3 region has the DNA TGTGCCAGCAGCTTGGCTCTCGGGGGGGCAATCGGGGAGCTGTTTTTT.

J is TRBJ1-1 and V is TRBV6-5; D remains unclear. The CDR3 runs to 13 residues. Per the germline V gene, CDR1 is MNHEY and CDR2 is SVGAGI. V was trimmed by 2 bases and J by 4 bases, leaving 8 bases between them. CDR3 coding DNA: TGTGCCAGCAGTTACGATAGGAGCACTGAAGCTTTCTTT. This encodes CASSYDRSTEAFF.

The CDR3 sequence is CATSRFGTGGLSEAFF. Here the CDR3 DNA reads TGTGCCACCAGCAGATTCGGGACAGGGGGGTTAAGCGAAGCTTTCTTT. The chain carries TRBV15 and TRBJ1-1; 11 bases line up with TRBD1. The CDR3 loop spans 16 amino acids. V lost 2 bases to trimming and J lost 8 bases; unmatched junction nucleotides: 10. The germline gives CDR1 LNHNV, CDR2 YYDKDF (reference sequence).

The V and J genes are TRBV19 and TRBJ1-1; no clear D. The germline CDR1 and CDR2 sequences are LNHDA and SQIVND (reference sequence). Trimming cost V 3 bases and J 9 bases, with 8 bases left between them. The CDR3 is 11 amino acids. For the CDR3, the DNA is TGTGCCAGTAGTATGGCATTCCAAGCTTTCTTT. It encodes CASSMAFQAFF.

The sample holds one count of this clone. The J gene is TRBJ1-4, the V gene TRBV7-9; tentatively, D is TRBD1 (5 bases). Germline V gene sequence: CDR1 SEHNR, CDR2 FQNEAQ (reference sequence). The V and J ends lost 0 bases and 3 bases respectively, with 11 bases between them. The CDR3 has 16 amino acids. The CDR3 sequence: CASSLAGAQANEKLFF. The CDR3 DNA reads TGTGCCAGCAGCTTAGCAGGGGCGCAGGCTAATGAAAAACTGTTTTTT.

The chain couples TRBV5-4 to TRBJ2-2, with 9 positions matching TRBD1. V lost 4 bases and J lost 7; bases outside the gene matches: 2. The CDR3 consists of 13 residues. CDR1 is SGHNT and CDR2 is YYREEE in the germline V gene (reference sequence). The CDR3 region has the DNA TGTGCCAGCAGCCGACAGGGGGGCGGGGAGCTGTTTTTT. Translated: CASSRQGGGELFF.

The gene calls are TRBV13 and TRBJ2-4; D remains ambiguous. Germline assignment: CDR1 PRHDT and CDR2 FYEKMQ (reference sequence). Trimming took 2 bases from V and 0 from J, leaving 8 bases between them. The CDR3 runs 15 residues. The CDR3 protein is CASSLLGAAKNIQYF. CDR3 sequence (DNA): TGTGCCAGCAGCTTACTAGGAGCAGCCAAAAACATTCAGTACTTC.

The J gene is TRBJ1-2, the V gene TRBV4-2; D perhaps matches TRBD1 (5 bases). With 0 bases removed from V and 6 bases from J, the gap between germline ends came to 17 bases. CDR3 length: 16 amino acids. From germline, CDR1 is LGHNA and CDR2 YNFKEQ. The CDR3 DNA is TGTGCCAGCAGCCAAGATCGCCAGGGTCAACAGCATGGCTACACCTTC. This translates into CASSQDRQGQQHGYTF.

V usage is TRBV5-6 and J usage is TRBJ2-7, with unresolved D. Trimming pared 0 bases from V and 5 bases from J, leaving 18 bases between. CDR3 size: 16 residues. Per the germline V gene, CDR1 is SGHDT and CDR2 is YYEEEE. The CDR3 sequence is CASSLGPYGRGHEQYF. DNA for the CDR3: TGTGCCAGCAGCTTGGGCCCCTACGGTCGTGGGCACGAGCAGTACTTC.

This chain connects TRBV4-3 to TRBJ1-1; TRBD1 agrees at 7 bases. The CDR3 runs 16 residues. J lost 0 bases, V lost 3 bases, and 7 bases had no gene match. The V gene's germline CDR1 is LGHNA and CDR2 YSLEER. The CDR3 DNA reads TGCGCCAGCAGCCATGCGGGGGGACAGATGAACACTGAAGCTTTCTTT. This codes for CASSHAGGQMNTEAFF.

The chain recombines TRBV5-1 with TRBJ2-7; D perhaps matches TRBD1 (5 bases). Trimming cost V 3 bases and J 6 bases, with 10 bases left between them. Germline CDR1 is SGHRS and CDR2 is YFSETQ. CDR3 size: 12 residues. The DNA for the CDR3 is TGCGCCAGCAGCTACCCAGGGTCCGAGCAGTACTTC. This gives the protein CASSYPGSEQYF.

This clone was counted between two and nine times. The gene calls are TRBV7-3 and TRBJ1-1; D not certain. The CDR3 totals 15 residues. Germline CDR1 and CDR2: SGHTA and FQGTGA. V shed 5 bases and J shed 0 bases, with 13 bases lying between them. In nucleotides, the CDR3 is TGTGCCAGCAGCCCCTCGGGTGGAATGAACACTGAAGCTTTCTTT. This encodes CASSPSGGMNTEAFF.

The chain couples TRBV11-2 to TRBJ1-4; no reliable D call. Germline CDR1 SGHAT, CDR2 FQNNGV. The CDR3 runs to 13 residues. V was cut by 1 base and J by 4 bases, with 4 bases left in between. Written as DNA, the CDR3 is TGTGCCAGCAGCTTAGTCTATAATGAAAAACTGTTTTTT. Its translation is CASSLVYNEKLFF.

The chain is built from TRBV3-1 (or the pseudogene TRBV3-2) and TRBJ1-1; D remains ambiguous. V gave up 0 bases and J gave up 11 bases, with 7 bases separating them. CDR1 is LGHDT and CDR2 is YNNKEL in the germline V gene (reference sequence). The CDR3 covers 11 residues. DNA for the CDR3: TGTGCCAGCAGCCAAGACTTTGTGGCTTTCTTT. It translates to CASSQDFVAFF.